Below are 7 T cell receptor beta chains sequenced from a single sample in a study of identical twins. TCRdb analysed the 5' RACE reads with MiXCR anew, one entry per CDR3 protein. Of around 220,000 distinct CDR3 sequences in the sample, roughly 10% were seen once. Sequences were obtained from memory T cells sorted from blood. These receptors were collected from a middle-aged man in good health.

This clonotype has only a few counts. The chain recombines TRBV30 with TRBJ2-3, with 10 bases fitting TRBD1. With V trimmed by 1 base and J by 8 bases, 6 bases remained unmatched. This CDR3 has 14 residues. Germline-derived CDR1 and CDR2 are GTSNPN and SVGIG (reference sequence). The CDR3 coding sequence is TGTGCCTGGAGTGGGGGACAGGGGCTAGGTACGCAGTATTTT. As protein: CAWSGGQGLGTQYF.

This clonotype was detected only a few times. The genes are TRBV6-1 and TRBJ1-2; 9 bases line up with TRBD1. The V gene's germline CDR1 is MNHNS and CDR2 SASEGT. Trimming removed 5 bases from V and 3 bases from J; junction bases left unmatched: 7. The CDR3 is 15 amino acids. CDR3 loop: CASSKQRQGDYGYTF. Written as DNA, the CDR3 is TGTGCCAGCAGTAAACAGAGACAGGGGGACTATGGCTACACCTTC.

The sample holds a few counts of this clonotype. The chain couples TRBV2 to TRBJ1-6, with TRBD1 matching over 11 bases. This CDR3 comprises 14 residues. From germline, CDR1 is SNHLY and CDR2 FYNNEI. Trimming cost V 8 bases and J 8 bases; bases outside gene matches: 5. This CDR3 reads CASGRDRGDSPLHF. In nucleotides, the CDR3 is TGTGCCAGCGGACGGGACAGGGGGGATTCACCCCTCCACTTT.

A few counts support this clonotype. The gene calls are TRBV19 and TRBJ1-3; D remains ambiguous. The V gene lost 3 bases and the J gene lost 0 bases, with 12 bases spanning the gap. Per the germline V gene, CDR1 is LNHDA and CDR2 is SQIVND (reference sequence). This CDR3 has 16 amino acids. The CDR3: CASSIRRTSSGNTIYF. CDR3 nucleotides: TGTGCCAGTAGTATTCGACGGACGAGCTCTGGAAACACCATATATTTT.

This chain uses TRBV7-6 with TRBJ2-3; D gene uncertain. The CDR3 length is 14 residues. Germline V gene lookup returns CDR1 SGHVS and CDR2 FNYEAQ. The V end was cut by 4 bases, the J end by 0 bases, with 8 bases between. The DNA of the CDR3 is TGTGCCAGCAGCTCGTCAGTAAGCACAGATACGCAGTATTTT. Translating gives CASSSSVSTDTQYF.

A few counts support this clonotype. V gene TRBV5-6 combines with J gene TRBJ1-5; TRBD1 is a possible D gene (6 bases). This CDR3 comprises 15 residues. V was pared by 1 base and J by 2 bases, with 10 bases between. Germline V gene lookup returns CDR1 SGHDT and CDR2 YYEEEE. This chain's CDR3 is CASSLRGVGNQPQHF. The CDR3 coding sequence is TGTGCCAGCAGCTTGAGGGGGGTGGGCAATCAGCCCCAGCATTTT.

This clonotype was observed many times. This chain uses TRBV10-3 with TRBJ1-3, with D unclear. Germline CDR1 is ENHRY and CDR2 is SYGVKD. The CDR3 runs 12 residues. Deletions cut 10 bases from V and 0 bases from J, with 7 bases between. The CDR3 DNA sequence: TGTGCCACCCAGGCCTCTGGAAACACCATATATTTT. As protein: CATQASGNTIYF.